This T cell receptor beta chain derives from a study of chemoradiotherapy in HPV16-positive cancers. Study-wide context: Functional T-cell assays on a couple of HPV16-positive patients' cells defined candidate HPV-specific clones and common TCR motifs.

This clone was seen a few times. The antigen is undetermined. CDR1 and CDR2 (germline): MNHEY, SMNVEV (reference sequence). This CDR3 region has 11 residues. Trimming shortened V by 4 bases and J by 11 bases, and 11 bases separated the two germline ends. Repeated repertoire sampling spanned the course of chemoradiotherapy. Measured with immunoSEQ multiplex PCR; TCRdb has only the in-frame clones, and not every one. The repertoire holds more than 1,500 clones, 82% seen once, with 5.8% in the top ten. Whole-study findings and limits: Non-HPV-specific T cells did not expand in tumors during treatment, whereas candidate HPV-specific clones and E7-related motifs did. For HPV16-positive patients, expanding HPV-responsive T cells associated with longer recurrence-free survival.

This clonotype was obtained from a human donor with HPV-associated anogenital cancer. The chain couples TRBV27 to TRBJ1-1, with D possibly being TRBD1 (5 bases). The sequences come from tumor tissue, collected from a patient who underwent chemoradiotherapy. Written as DNA, the CDR3 is TGTGCCAGCAGTTCTCAGGGTAGGGCTTTCTTT. Translating it yields CASSSQGRAFF.